This T cell receptor (beta chain) was sequenced in a study of stem cell transplantation in POMP-related autoinflammatory disease. The data were produced by immunoSEQ multiplex PCR, yet TCRdb's version contains in-frame clones alone and is incomplete. This table holds about 6,900 clones, about four fifths found once. Overall study findings and caveats: Across all analyzed T-cell subsets, patients with PRAID tended toward reduced diversity and increased clonality.

A word on this clone: The antigen remains unidentified.

Germline V gene data show CDR1 as LNHDA and CDR2 as SQIVND (reference sequence). Trimming took off 6 bases at V and 4 bases at J, with 12 bases between the two ends. CDR3 size: 14 residues. The TCR was taken from a human donor in good health. The material sequenced was a CXCR5-defined cell subset from PBMCs. The V call is TRBV19, the J call TRBJ2-2, with D possibly matching TRBD1 (6 bases). CDR3 amino acids: CASSGQFFTGELFF. CDR3 DNA: TGTGCCAGTAGCGGACAGTTCTTCACCGGGGAGCTGTTTTTT.